Listed below are T cell receptor beta chains from one sample, sequenced in a study of early T cells in non-severe SARS-CoV-2 infection. TCRdb re-analysed the 5' RACE reads in MiXCR, keeping a single row per CDR3 protein. This table holds roughly 97,000 distinct CDR3 sequences, approximately 9.9% found once. Specimen: whole blood, collected at baseline. The source is an adult who was a healthcare worker with PCR-confirmed SARS-CoV-2 infection or an uninfected control (not recorded which). The CDR3 runs from the conserved cysteine through the conserved F or W. D genes are given only for firm matches. The listing skips clone size in some rows; elsewhere it reads once, few, many or a size class.

>many|TRBJ1-6|TRBV7-2|NA
CASTLNGHQGNSPLHF
TGTGCCAGCACCCTAAACGGACACCAAGGGAATTCACCCCTCCACTTT
>many|TRBJ1-6|TRBV3-1|NA
CASSQEVGASSYNSPLHF
TGTGCCAGCAGCCAAGAAGTGGGCGCTAGCTCCTATAATTCACCCCTCCACTTT
>NA|TRBJ2-3|TRBV7-2|NA
CASSPTPVADTQYF
TGTGCCAGCAGCCCAACCCCGGTGGCAGATACGCAGTATTTT
>few|TRBJ1-4|TRBV7-2|TRBD1
CASSLVEQGDEKLFF
TGTGCCAGCAGCTTAGTTGAACAGGGGGATGAAAAACTGTTTTTT
>many|TRBJ1-2|TRBV6-5|TRBD1
CASKGDRETYGYTF
TGTGCCAGCAAGGGGGACAGGGAAACCTATGGCTACACCTTC
>many|TRBJ2-1|TRBV20-1|NA
CSAKNPAGSYNEQFF
TGCAGTGCTAAGAACCCGGCAGGCTCCTACAATGAGCAGTTCTTC
>NA|TRBJ2-7|TRBV4-3|NA
CASSRDRFSYEQYF
TGCGCCAGCAGCCGGGACCGCTTCTCCTACGAGCAGTACTTC
>NA|TRBJ2-1|TRBV19|NA
CASRAGSEEQFF
TGTGCCAGTAGAGCCGGGAGTGAGGAGCAGTTCTTC
>NA|TRBJ2-3|TRBV30|TRBD2
CAWASLAGETDTQYF
TGTGCCTGGGCATCTCTAGCGGGCGAAACAGATACGCAGTATTTT
>few|TRBJ2-3|TRBV7-2|TRBD2
CASSLIAGGFTDTQYF
TGTGCCAGCAGCCTAATAGCGGGAGGGTTTACAGATACGCAGTATTTT
>many|TRBJ2-7|TRBV5-1|TRBD1
CASSFKTGGFEQYF
TGCGCCAGCAGCTTCAAGACAGGGGGCTTCGAGCAGTACTTC
>many|TRBJ2-3|TRBV14|NA
CASSRTGLAGGTQYF
TGTGCCAGCAGTCGTACGGGACTCGCGGGTGGAACGCAGTATTTT
>NA|TRBJ1-5|TRBV7-9|TRBD1
CASSLTGSLNQPQHF
TGTGCCAGCAGCTTGACAGGGAGCCTCAATCAGCCCCAGCATTTT
>many|TRBJ2-2|TRBV7-9|NA
CASSLGQRNTGELFF
TGTGCCAGCAGCTTAGGGCAGCGGAACACCGGGGAGCTGTTTTTT
>many|TRBJ2-1|TRBV20-1|TRBD2
CSASLAGVSYNEQFF
TGCAGTGCTAGTCTAGCGGGAGTGTCCTACAATGAGCAGTTCTTC
>NA|TRBJ2-1|TRBV9|TRBD1
CASSVRTDRERLSNNEQFF
TGTGCCAGCAGCGTAAGAACGGACAGGGAAAGATTGTCTAACAATGAGCAGTTCTTC
>NA|TRBJ2-1|TRBV20-1|NA
CSARAEVAVNEQFF
TGCAGTGCTAGAGCGGAGGTAGCGGTCAATGAGCAGTTCTTC
>NA|TRBJ2-7|TRBV25-1|NA
CASSRGSGYEQYF
TGTGCCAGTTCAAGGGGATCGGGATACGAGCAGTACTTC
>many|TRBJ2-7|TRBV2|NA
CASSVWAGPSYEQYF
TGTGCCAGCAGTGTATGGGCAGGGCCCTCCTACGAGCAGTACTTC
>NA|TRBJ2-3|TRBV10-3|TRBD1
CAISEGQGSTDTQYF
TGTGCCATCAGTGAGGGACAGGGAAGCACAGATACGCAGTATTTT
>many|TRBJ1-5|TRBV27|NA
CASSLQGAVQPQHF
TGTGCCAGCAGTTTACAGGGAGCGGTTCAGCCCCAGCATTTT
>few|TRBJ1-1|TRBV16|NA
CASSQLLATEAFF
TGTGCCAGCAGCCAATTACTGGCCACTGAAGCTTTCTTT
>many|TRBJ2-5|TRBV7-2|TRBD2
CASSLGSSAGARETQYF
TGTGCCAGCAGCTTAGGGTCGTCAGCGGGAGCGAGAGAGACCCAGTACTTC
>NA|TRBJ1-1|TRBV24-1|NA
CATSGSAEQERGAFF
TGTGCCACCAGTGGAAGCGCAGAACAGGAACGGGGAGCTTTCTTT
>few|TRBJ2-7|TRBV7-8|NA
CAIADGASYEQYF
TGTGCCATCGCGGACGGTGCTTCCTACGAGCAGTACTTC
>many|TRBJ2-7|TRBV7-2|NA
CASSPTGGDEQYF
TGTGCCAGCAGCCCGACCGGGGGAGACGAGCAGTACTTC
>many|TRBJ2-3|TRBV19|NA
CASRVQASTDTQYF
TGTGCCAGTAGGGTACAGGCTAGCACAGATACGCAGTATTTT
>NA|TRBJ1-4|TRBV7-9|TRBD1
CASSFGQGADEKLFF
TGTGCCAGCAGCTTTGGACAGGGGGCCGATGAAAAACTGTTTTTT
>NA|TRBJ2-1|TRBV7-9|NA
CASSYGTERFNEQFF
TGTGCCAGCAGCTACGGGACGGAGAGATTTAATGAGCAGTTCTTC
>NA|TRBJ2-1|TRBV7-9|TRBD2
CASSSTLGQVLAGAPHEQFF
TGTGCCAGCAGCTCGACTCTGGGACAGGTTCTAGCGGGAGCCCCCCATGAGCAGTTCTTC
>NA|TRBJ2-2|TRBV7-9|NA
CASKFDSNTGELFF
TGTGCCAGCAAGTTCGACTCGAACACCGGGGAGCTGTTTTTT
>few|TRBJ2-1|TRBV29-1|NA
CSVVRTRTYNEQFF
TGCAGCGTTGTCCGGACCCGAACCTACAATGAGCAGTTCTTC
>many|TRBJ2-7|TRBV12-3/TRBV12-4|TRBD1
CASRQGFGEQYF
TGTGCCAGCAGACAGGGGTTCGGCGAGCAGTACTTC
>many|TRBJ1-6|TRBV6-6|NA
CASSPGKGDNSPLHF
TGTGCCAGCAGCCCCGGGAAGGGAGACAATTCACCCCTCCACTTT
>few|TRBJ2-1|TRBV6-6|NA
CASSYERQAANEQFF
TGTGCCAGCAGTTACGAGAGGCAGGCCGCCAATGAGCAGTTCTTC
>many|TRBJ2-1|TRBV7-2|TRBD2
CASSLSLTSGRVVQFF
TGTGCCAGCAGCTTATCCCTGACTAGCGGGAGGGTAGTGCAGTTCTTC
>NA|TRBJ2-7|TRBV2|NA
CASSSNSGRGTFEDF
TGTGCCAGCAGTAGTAATTCTGGACGGGGGACGTTTGAGGACTTC
>NA|TRBJ2-5|TRBV5-4|TRBD2
CASSENSGSPETQYF
TGTGCCAGCAGCGAGAATAGCGGGAGCCCAGAGACCCAGTACTTC
>many|TRBJ2-7|TRBV3-1|NA
CASSPSGRSYEQYF
TGTGCCAGCAGCCCTTCGGGGAGGTCCTACGAGCAGTACTTC
>many|TRBJ1-5|TRBV5-8|NA
CASSLDQNQPQHF
TGTGCCAGCAGCTTGGATCAGAATCAGCCCCAGCATTTT
>many|TRBJ2-6|TRBV15|NA
CATSRDLTPSGLSRPGANVLTF
TGTGCCACCAGCAGAGATCTCACCCCCTCGGGACTTTCCCGTCCTGGGGCCAACGTCCTGACTTTC
>many|TRBJ1-1|TRBV4-1|TRBD1
CASSHPATGEGTEAFF
TGCGCCAGCAGCCACCCCGCGACAGGGGAGGGAACTGAAGCTTTCTTT
>NA|TRBJ2-1|TRBV11-2|TRBD2
CASSLEGGNYNEQFF
TGTGCCAGCAGCTTAGAGGGAGGGAACTACAATGAGCAGTTCTTC